These 28 T cell receptor beta chains came from one sample sequenced in a study of T cells after yellow fever vaccination. TCRdb itself ran the 5' RACE reads through MiXCR, one entry per CDR3 protein. The sample holds fewer than 650,000 distinct CDR3 sequences, 20% to 25% seen once. This sample comprised PBMCs, obtained approximately 22 days after the first yellow fever vaccination. The receptors come from a man in his late teens or twenties who received the YFV17D yellow fever vaccine.

This clonotype has just a few counts. The rearrangement links TRBV3-1 to TRBJ2-2; TRBD2 aligns across 8 bases. The J segment lost 1 base and the V segment lost 2 bases, leaving 3 bases of the junction unmatched. The CDR3 runs 16 residues. CDR1 is LGHDT and CDR2 is YNNKEL in the germline V gene (reference sequence). Written as DNA, the CDR3 is TGTGCCAGCAGCCAACCCCGGGGGGGGAACACCGGGGAGCTGTTTTTT. Translation: CASSQPRGGNTGELFF.

The gene calls are TRBV27 and TRBJ2-1; 7 bases are shared with TRBD2. V trimming: 5 bases; J trimming: 3 bases; junction bases outside the gene matches: 7. CDR3 length equals 15 residues. CDR1 and CDR2 from the germline V gene are MNHEY and SMNVEV (reference sequence). The CDR3, as DNA: TGTGCCAGCAGTCTCCGGCTAGCGGACTACAATGAGCAGTTCTTC. This gives the protein CASSLRLADYNEQFF.

The chain is built from TRBV5-1 and TRBJ2-5; no clear D. Trimming shortened V by 0 bases and J by 5 bases, and 8 bases separated the two germline ends. The CDR3 consists of 13 residues. Germline assignment: CDR1 SGHRS and CDR2 YFSETQ. The DNA for the CDR3 is TGCGCCAGCAGCTTGGATGTCTTGGAGACCCAGTACTTC. Protein: CASSLDVLETQYF.

This clonotype was found a few times. This chain links TRBV5-1 with TRBJ2-3; 10 nucleotides align to TRBD2. V shed 7 bases, J shed 2 bases, and the junction held 4 bases outside the gene matches. The CDR3 runs to 14 residues. Per germline, CDR1 SGHRS and CDR2 YFSETQ. The CDR3 region has the DNA TGCGCCAGCGGAAGCGGGGGGGACACAGATACGCAGTATTTT. Its translation: CASGSGGDTDTQYF.

J is TRBJ1-1 and V is TRBV4-3, with D maybe TRBD1 (6 bases). Germline assignment: CDR1 LGHNA and CDR2 YSLEER. Trimming took 0 bases from V and 4 from J, leaving 15 bases between them. This CDR3 has 16 amino acids. Here the CDR3 DNA reads TGCGCCAGCAGCCAAGATTTGGGGGCGCAAACCACTGAAGCTTTCTTT. It translates to CASSQDLGAQTTEAFF.

This clonotype was seen a few times. The chain is built from TRBV12-3 or TRBV12-4 and TRBJ1-1; D gene uncertain. The CDR3 has 15 residues. With 3 bases removed from V and 0 bases from J, the gap between germline ends came to 11 bases. The CDR3 nucleotides are TGTGCCAGCAGTTTGTTTAACAGCATGAACACTGAAGCTTTCTTT. Translation: CASSLFNSMNTEAFF.

V gene TRBV14 combines with J gene TRBJ2-7, with a weak D call TRBD1 (6 bases). CDR1 is SGHDN and CDR2 is FVKESK in the germline V gene. Deletions cut 4 bases from V and 0 bases from J, with 10 bases between. The CDR3 covers 14 residues. The DNA of the CDR3 is TGTGCCAGCAGCCGAACGGGACACTCCTACGAGCAGTACGTC. This sequence encodes CASSRTGHSYEQYV.

This clonotype was recorded a few times. V usage is TRBV12-3 or TRBV12-4 and J usage is TRBJ2-7; 8 bases agree with TRBD1. With 5 bases clipped from V and 1 base from J, the junction kept 4 bases outside the gene matches. The length of the CDR3 is 14 residues. DNA of the CDR3: TGTGCCAGCAGTCTGCAGGGGGCTTCCTACGAGCAGTACTTC. It is translated as CASSLQGASYEQYF.

The sample holds a few counts of this clonotype. CDR3 DNA sequence: TGCAGTGCTAGAGATCCGACAGGGGCGGCTGAAAAACTGTTTTTT. It is translated as CSARDPTGAAEKLFF. This chain links TRBV20-1 with TRBJ1-4; TRBD1 matches 8 bases. V shed 0 bases, J shed 7 bases, and the junction held 7 bases outside the gene matches. The CDR3 runs 15 residues. Germline CDR1 is DFQATT and CDR2 is SNEGSKA (reference sequence).

This clonotype was observed a handful of times. The chain joins TRBV2 to TRBJ2-1; 8 bases are a match to TRBD2. The CDR3 is 14 amino acids. V shed 10 bases, J shed 5 bases, and the junction held 10 bases outside the gene matches. CDR1 and CDR2 (germline): SNHLY, FYNNEI. The CDR3 DNA reads TGTGCCAAAATGCCCAGCGGGGGAAACAATGAGCAGTTCTTC. Residues: CAKMPSGGNNEQFF. The full variable domain, with the rest looked up from reference TRBV2 and TRBJ2-1, is EPEVTQTPSHQVTQMGQEVILRCVPISNHLYFYWYRQILGQKVEFLVSFYNNEISEKSEIFDDQFSVERPDGSNFTLKIRSTKLEDSAMYFCAKMPSGGNNEQFFGPGTRLTVL.

CDR3 bases: TGCAGCGCCCAGACAGGGGCTAACTATGGCTACACCTTC. This translates into CSAQTGANYGYTF. The chain uses TRBV29-1 and TRBJ1-2, with 8 bases lining up with TRBD1. This CDR3 comprises 13 residues. The junction had 4 bases not matched to a gene; V was cut back by 7 bases and J by 0 bases. The V gene's germline CDR1 is SQVTM and CDR2 ANQGSEA.

This clonotype was counted only a few times. This chain uses TRBV20-1 with TRBJ2-3, with D possibly matching TRBD2 (5 bases). The CDR3 loop spans 11 amino acids. Between the trimmed V and J ends, which lost 8 bases and 2 bases, there was a span of 8 bases. Germline V gives CDR1 DFQATT, CDR2 SNEGSKA (reference sequence). CDR3 residues: CSSDYTDTQYF. CDR3 nucleotides: TGCAGTTCAGACTACACAGATACGCAGTATTTT.

The rearrangement joins TRBV5-8 to TRBJ2-7; 7 positions match TRBD1. The CDR3 is made up of 13 amino acids. Germline trimming cut 5 bases from V and 3 bases from J; bases unmatched to any gene: 5. Germline CDR1 is SGHTS and CDR2 is YDEGEE. CDR3 region: CASRSSGGYEQYF. CDR3 bases: TGTGCCAGCAGATCCTCAGGGGGCTACGAGCAGTACTTC.

The rearrangement links TRBV7-9 to TRBJ1-1; TRBD1 might be the D (6 bases). This CDR3 spans 15 amino acids. From germline, CDR1 is SEHNR and CDR2 FQNEAQ (reference sequence). V lost 5 bases and J 2 bases, leaving 15 bases between the germline ends. This chain's CDR3 is CASSPPGQYNTEAFF. CDR3 in DNA: TGTGCCAGCAGCCCCCCCGGACAGTATAACACTGAAGCTTTCTTT. Combining the CDR3 with reference TRBV7-9 and TRBJ1-1 gives the whole variable domain DTGVSQNPRHKITKRGQNVTFRCDPISEHNRLYWYRQTLGQGPEFLTYFQNEAQLEKSRLLSDRFSAERPKGSFSTLEIQRTEQGDSAMYLCASSPPGQYNTEAFFGQGTRLTVV.

The gene calls are TRBV7-2 and TRBJ1-5; D not certain. This CDR3 spans 12 amino acids. Per germline, CDR1 SGHTA and CDR2 FQGNSA. Deletions cut 7 bases from V and 1 base from J, with 5 bases between. The CDR3 loop reads CASTVSNQPQHF. Written as DNA, the CDR3 is TGTGCCAGCACCGTAAGCAATCAGCCCCAGCATTTT.

This clonotype has just a few counts. The chain carries TRBV4-2 and TRBJ2-1; TRBD2 matches 14 bases. The germline CDR1 and CDR2 sequences are LGHNA and YNFKEQ. The J segment lost 6 bases and the V segment lost 3 bases, leaving 4 bases of the junction unmatched. This CDR3 has 16 amino acids. The CDR3 spells CASSQTSGGAVNEQFF. CDR3 nucleotide sequence: TGTGCCAGCAGCCAGACTAGCGGGGGGGCTGTCAATGAGCAGTTCTTC.

This clonotype was found once. This chain uses TRBV7-9 with TRBJ1-2; 8 bases map to TRBD1. This CDR3 contains 13 residues. V was clipped by 5 bases and J by 14 bases; unmatched bases: 13. Germline CDR1 SEHNR, CDR2 FQNEAQ (reference sequence). The CDR3 coding sequence is TGTGCCAGCAGCACATCCGGGACAGGAGGCGGGACCTTC. Its translation: CASSTSGTGGGTF.

This clonotype was seen only a few times. This chain joins TRBV6-1 and TRBJ2-3, with D possibly matching TRBD1 (6 bases). Germline V gene sequence: CDR1 MNHNS, CDR2 SASEGT. Trimming shortened V by 6 bases and J by 5 bases, and 15 bases separated the two germline ends. The CDR3 has 14 residues. The CDR3 coding sequence is TGTGCCAGCAGACAGGGTCGGCCCCTAGATACGCAGTATTTT. This sequence encodes CASRQGRPLDTQYF.

This clonotype was seen a few times. V usage is TRBV2 and J usage is TRBJ1-2; D ambiguous. The CDR3 covers 12 residues. Germline CDR1 SNHLY, CDR2 FYNNEI. The ends were cut back, 5 bases at V and 5 bases at J, with 9 bases in the middle. CDR3 DNA: TGTGCCAGCAGTCGGGAAATTTATGGCTACACCTTC. As protein: CASSREIYGYTF.

J is TRBJ2-1 and V is TRBV4-3; TRBD1 might be the D (5 bases). Per germline, CDR1 LGHNA and CDR2 YSLEER. CDR3 length: 12 amino acids. Trimming left V 0 bases short and J 12 bases short, with 9 bases between. The DNA for the CDR3 is TGCGCCAGCAGCCAAGATCTGGGGCTGCAGTTCTTC. It is translated as CASSQDLGLQFF.

The chain carries TRBV7-2 and TRBJ2-7; 9 nucleotides match TRBD1. The V and J ends lost 1 base and 6 bases, in that order; junction bases with no gene match: 4. This CDR3 region has 14 residues. Per germline, CDR1 SGHTA and CDR2 FQGNSA. CDR3 residues: CASSLVGQGGEQYF. CDR3 DNA sequence: TGTGCCAGCAGCTTAGTGGGACAGGGTGGCGAGCAGTACTTC.

This clonotype was counted a few times. The rearrangement links TRBV4-1 to TRBJ2-5; D assignment may be TRBD1 or TRBD2 (6 bases each). Germline V CDR1 and CDR2: MGHRA, YSYEKL. V lost 1 base, J lost 2 bases, and 14 bases lay in between. The CDR3 covers 16 residues. Here the CDR3 DNA reads TGCGCCAGCAGCCAAGCCACGGGGGCAACGCAAGAGACCCAGTACTTC. The encoded protein is CASSQATGATQETQYF.

Only a few counts were recorded for this clonotype. The chain links TRBV7-3 to TRBJ2-5; perhaps D is TRBD1 or TRBD2 (5 bases each). V shed 3 bases and J shed 1 base, with 12 bases lying between them. The CDR3 extends over 15 amino acids. Germline lookup yields CDR1 SGHTA and CDR2 FQGTGA. The CDR3 reads CASSFLPGSQETQYF. In DNA form, the CDR3 reads TGTGCCAGCAGCTTCCTTCCAGGGAGCCAAGAGACCCAGTACTTC. The whole variable domain, filled in from reference TRBV7-3 and TRBJ2-5, reads GAGVSQTPSNKVTEKGKYVELRCDPISGHTALYWYRQSLGQGPEFLIYFQGTGAADDSGLPNDRFFAVRPEGSVSTLKIQRTERGDSAVYLCASSFLPGSQETQYFGPGTRLLVL.

This clonotype appeared a few times. The V and J genes are TRBV5-1 and TRBJ2-3, with 10 bases that match TRBD2. CDR3 length: 15 amino acids. V shed 1 base and J 4 bases; nucleotides not matched to a gene: 3. In germline, CDR1 is SGHRS, CDR2 YFSETQ. The CDR3 is CASSLRLAGPDTQYF. The CDR3, as DNA: TGCGCCAGCAGCTTGAGACTAGCGGGCCCAGATACGCAGTATTTT.

This sequence joins TRBV27 and TRBJ2-5, with D possibly being TRBD1 or TRBD2 (6 bases each). The V end was cut by 8 bases, the J end by 5 bases, with 21 bases between. The CDR3 is 15 amino acids. The germline V gene has CDR1 MNHEY and CDR2 SMNVEV (reference sequence). The DNA of the CDR3 is TGTGCCAGCGCCCGGGGATACGGGGGCGAGGAGACCCAGTACTTC. It specifies CASARGYGGEETQYF.

This clonotype has more than one count but fewer than ten. The rearrangement joins TRBV20-1 to TRBJ2-4, with 7 bases that match TRBD1. Looked up from germline, CDR1 is DFQATT and CDR2 is SNEGSKA (reference sequence). CDR3 length: 17 residues. J gave up 3 bases and V 1 base, and 12 bases lay outside the gene matches. Written as DNA, the CDR3 is TGCAGTGCTAGAGGGTCCGACAGGGAAGGAGTCAAAAACATTCAGTACTTC. Its translation is CSARGSDREGVKNIQYF.

V gene TRBV12-3 or TRBV12-4 combines with J gene TRBJ1-6; no clear D. The CDR3 has 15 residues. V was shortened by 1 base and J by 2 bases, with 6 bases between the two germline ends. CDR3 sequence (DNA): TGTGCCAGCAGTTTAGGCGACACCTATAATTCACCCCTCCACTTT. Translating it yields CASSLGDTYNSPLHF.

This chain uses TRBV6-2 or TRBV6-3 with TRBJ2-3; TRBD2 might be the D (7 bases). V lost 7 bases, J lost 4 bases, and 12 bases lay in between. The germline V gene encodes CDR1 MNHEY and CDR2 SVGEGT. CDR3 length: 13 amino acids. In DNA form, the CDR3 reads TGTGCCAGCACCGGGGGGCCCCCAGATACGCAGTATTTT. It yields the protein CASTGGPPDTQYF.